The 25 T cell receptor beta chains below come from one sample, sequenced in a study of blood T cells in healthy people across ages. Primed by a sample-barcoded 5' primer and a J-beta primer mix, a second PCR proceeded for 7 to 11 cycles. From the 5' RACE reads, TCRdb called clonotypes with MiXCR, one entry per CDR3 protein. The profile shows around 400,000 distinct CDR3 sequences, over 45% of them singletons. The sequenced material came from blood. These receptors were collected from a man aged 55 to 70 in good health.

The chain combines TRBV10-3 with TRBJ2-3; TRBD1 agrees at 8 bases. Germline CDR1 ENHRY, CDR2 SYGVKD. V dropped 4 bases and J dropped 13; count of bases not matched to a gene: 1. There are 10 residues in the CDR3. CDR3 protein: CAISADREYF. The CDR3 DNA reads TGTGCCATCAGTGCGGACAGGGAGTATTTT.

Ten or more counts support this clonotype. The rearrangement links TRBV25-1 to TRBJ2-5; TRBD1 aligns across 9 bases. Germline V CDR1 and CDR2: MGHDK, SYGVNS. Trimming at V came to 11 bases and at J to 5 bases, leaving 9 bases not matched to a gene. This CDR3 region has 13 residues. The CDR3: CAGGQGGMETQYF. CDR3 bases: TGTGCCGGGGGACAGGGCGGTATGGAGACCCAGTACTTC. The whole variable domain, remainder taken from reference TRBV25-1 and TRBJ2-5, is EADIYQTPRYLVIGTGKKITLECSQTMGHDKMYWYQQDPGMELHLIHYSYGVNSTEKGDLSSESTVSRIRTEHFPLTLESARPSHTSQYLCAGGQGGMETQYFGPGTRLLVL.

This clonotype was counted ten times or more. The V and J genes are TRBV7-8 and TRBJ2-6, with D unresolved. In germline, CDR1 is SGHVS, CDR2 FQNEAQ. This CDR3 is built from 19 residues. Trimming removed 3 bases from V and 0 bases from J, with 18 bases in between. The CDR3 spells CASSFLTIDWSSGANVLTF. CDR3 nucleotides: TGTGCCAGCAGCTTCCTGACAATCGACTGGAGCTCTGGGGCCAACGTCCTGACTTTC.

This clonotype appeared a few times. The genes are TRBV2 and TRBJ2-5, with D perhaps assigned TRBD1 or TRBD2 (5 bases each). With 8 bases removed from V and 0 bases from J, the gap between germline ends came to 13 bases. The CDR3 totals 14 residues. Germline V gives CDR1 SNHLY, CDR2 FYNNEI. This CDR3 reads CASHAGAYQETQYF. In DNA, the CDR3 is TGTGCCAGCCATGCCGGGGCGTACCAAGAGACCCAGTACTTC.

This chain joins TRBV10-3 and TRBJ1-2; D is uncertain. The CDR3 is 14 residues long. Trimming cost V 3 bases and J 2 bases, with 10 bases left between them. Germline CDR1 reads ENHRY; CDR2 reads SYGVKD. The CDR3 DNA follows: TGTGCCATCAGTGACCCCCGGGCCAACTATGGCTACACCTTC. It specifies CAISDPRANYGYTF.

The CDR3 here is CASSPSTGAGEQYF. The CDR3 DNA is TGTGCCAGCAGTCCCTCGACAGGGGCGGGCGAGCAGTACTTC. The chain has TRBV27 and TRBJ2-5; the match to TRBD1 covers 8 bases. Matching the DNA end better, TRBJ2-7 makes the J call doubtful. CDR1 MNHEY and CDR2 SMNVEV come from the germline V gene (reference sequence). This CDR3 spans 14 amino acids.

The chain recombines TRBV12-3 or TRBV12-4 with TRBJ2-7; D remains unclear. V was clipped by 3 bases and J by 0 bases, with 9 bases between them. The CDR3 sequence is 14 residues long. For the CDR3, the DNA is TGTGCCAGCAGTTTGGGCATTAGCTCCTACGAGCAGTACTTC. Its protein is CASSLGISSYEQYF.

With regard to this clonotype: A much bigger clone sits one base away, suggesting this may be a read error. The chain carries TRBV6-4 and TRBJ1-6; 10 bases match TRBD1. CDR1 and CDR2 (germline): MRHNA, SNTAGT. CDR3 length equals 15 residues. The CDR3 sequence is CAGSEVGQGMSPLHF. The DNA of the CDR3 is TGTGCCGGCAGTGAAGTGGGACAGGGGATGTCACCCCTCCACTTT.

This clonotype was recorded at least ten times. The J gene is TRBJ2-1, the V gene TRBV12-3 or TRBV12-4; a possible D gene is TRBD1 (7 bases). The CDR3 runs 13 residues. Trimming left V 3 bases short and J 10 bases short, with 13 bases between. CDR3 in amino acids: CASSLGRGREQFF. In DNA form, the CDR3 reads TGTGCCAGCAGTTTGGGCAGGGGGAGGGAGCAGTTCTTC.

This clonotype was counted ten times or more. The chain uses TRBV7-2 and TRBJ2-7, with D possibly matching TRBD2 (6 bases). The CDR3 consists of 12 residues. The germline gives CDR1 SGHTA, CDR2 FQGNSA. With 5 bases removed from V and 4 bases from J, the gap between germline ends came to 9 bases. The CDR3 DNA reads TGTGCCAGCAGCCCCGCGGGATACGAGCAGTACTTC. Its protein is CASSPAGYEQYF.

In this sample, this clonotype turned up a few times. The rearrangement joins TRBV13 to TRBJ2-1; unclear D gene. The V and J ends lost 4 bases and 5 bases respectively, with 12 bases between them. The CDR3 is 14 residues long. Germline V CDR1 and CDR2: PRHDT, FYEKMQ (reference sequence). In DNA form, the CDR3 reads TGTGCCAGCAGCTATAGGGAAGGCAACAATGAGCAGTTCTTC. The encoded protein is CASSYREGNNEQFF.

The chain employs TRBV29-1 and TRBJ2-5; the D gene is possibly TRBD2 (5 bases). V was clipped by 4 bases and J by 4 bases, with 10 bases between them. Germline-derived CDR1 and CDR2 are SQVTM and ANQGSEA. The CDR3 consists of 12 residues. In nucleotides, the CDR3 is TGCAGCGTTGGGGAGTTCGGAGAGACCCAGTACTTC. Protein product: CSVGEFGETQYF.

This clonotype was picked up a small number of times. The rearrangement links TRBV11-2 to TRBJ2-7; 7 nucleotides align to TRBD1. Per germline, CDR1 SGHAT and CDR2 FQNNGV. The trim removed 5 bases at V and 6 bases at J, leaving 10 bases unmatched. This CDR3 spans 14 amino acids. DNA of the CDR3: TGTGCCAGCAGCAGCCGACAGGGCCCCGGCGAGCAGTACTTC. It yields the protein CASSSRQGPGEQYF.

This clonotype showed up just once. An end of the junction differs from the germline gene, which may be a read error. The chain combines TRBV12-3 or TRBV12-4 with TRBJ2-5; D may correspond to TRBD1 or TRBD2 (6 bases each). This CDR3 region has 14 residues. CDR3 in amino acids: CASNRGQAQDTQYF. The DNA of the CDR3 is TGTGCCAGCAACCGGGGGCAAGCTCAAGATACCCAGTACTTC.

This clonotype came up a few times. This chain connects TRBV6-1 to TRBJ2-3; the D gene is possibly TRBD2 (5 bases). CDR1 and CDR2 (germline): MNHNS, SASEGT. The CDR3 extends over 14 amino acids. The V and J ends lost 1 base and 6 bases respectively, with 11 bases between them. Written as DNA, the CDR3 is TGTGCCAGCAGTGAAGGACTACCCCAGGATACGCAGTATTTT. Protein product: CASSEGLPQDTQYF.

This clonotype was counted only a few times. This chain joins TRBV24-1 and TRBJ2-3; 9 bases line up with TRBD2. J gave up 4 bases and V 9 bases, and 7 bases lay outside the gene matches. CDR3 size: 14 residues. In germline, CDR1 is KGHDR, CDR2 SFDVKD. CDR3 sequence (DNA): TGTGCCACCGGACCGGGACTAGCCGCAGATACGCAGTATTTT. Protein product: CATGPGLAADTQYF.

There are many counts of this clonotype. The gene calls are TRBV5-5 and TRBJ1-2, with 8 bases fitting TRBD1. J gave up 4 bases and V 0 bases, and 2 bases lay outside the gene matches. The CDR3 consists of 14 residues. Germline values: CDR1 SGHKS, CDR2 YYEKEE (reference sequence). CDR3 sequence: CASSLGQGIYGYTF. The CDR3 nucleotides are TGTGCCAGCAGCTTGGGACAGGGGATCTATGGCTACACCTTC.

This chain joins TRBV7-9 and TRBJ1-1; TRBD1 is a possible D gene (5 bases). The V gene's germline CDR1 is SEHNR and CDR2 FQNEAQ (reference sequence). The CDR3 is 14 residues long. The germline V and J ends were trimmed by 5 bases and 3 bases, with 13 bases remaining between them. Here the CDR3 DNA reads TGTGCCAGCAGCACGGGACCCCTGTACACTGAAGCTTTCTTT. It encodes CASSTGPLYTEAFF.

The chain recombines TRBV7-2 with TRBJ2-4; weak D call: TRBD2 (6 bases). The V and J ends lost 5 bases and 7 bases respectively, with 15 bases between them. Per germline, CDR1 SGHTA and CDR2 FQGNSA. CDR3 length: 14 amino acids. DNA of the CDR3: TGTGCCAGCAGCCCCACCCCGGCGGGGAACATTCAGTACTTC. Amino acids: CASSPTPAGNIQYF.

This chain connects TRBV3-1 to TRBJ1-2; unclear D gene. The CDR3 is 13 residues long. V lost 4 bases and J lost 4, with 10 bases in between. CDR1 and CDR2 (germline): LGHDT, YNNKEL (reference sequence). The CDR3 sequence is CASSLHSRYGYTF. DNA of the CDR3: TGTGCCAGCAGCCTTCACAGTCGCTATGGCTACACCTTC. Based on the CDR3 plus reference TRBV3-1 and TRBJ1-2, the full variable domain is DTAVSQTPKYLVTQMGNDKSIKCEQNLGHDTMYWYKQDSKKFLKIMFSYNNKELIINETVPNRFSPKSPDKAHLNLHINSLELGDSAVYFCASSLHSRYGYTFGSGTRLTVV.

CDR3 coding DNA: TGCGCCAGCAGCGTAAGGGACACCCATTCACCCCTCCACTTT. It codes for CASSVRDTHSPLHF. The chain joins TRBV5-1 to TRBJ1-6; possibly TRBD1 for D (6 bases). The germline V gene encodes CDR1 SGHRS and CDR2 YFSETQ. V was clipped by 4 bases and J by 8 bases, with 13 bases between them. The CDR3 runs to 14 residues.

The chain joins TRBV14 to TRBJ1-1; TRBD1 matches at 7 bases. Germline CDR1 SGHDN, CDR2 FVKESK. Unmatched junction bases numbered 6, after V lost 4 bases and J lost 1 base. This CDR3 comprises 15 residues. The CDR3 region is CASSPLGQKNTEAFF. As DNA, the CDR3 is TGTGCCAGCAGCCCCCTGGGACAGAAGAACACTGAAGCTTTCTTT.

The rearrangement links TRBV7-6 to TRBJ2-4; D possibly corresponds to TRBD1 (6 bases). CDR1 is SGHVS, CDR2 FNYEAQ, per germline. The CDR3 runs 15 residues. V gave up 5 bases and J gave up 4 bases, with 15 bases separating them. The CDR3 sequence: CASSPEFQGKNIQYF. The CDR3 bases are TGTGCCAGCAGCCCTGAGTTTCAGGGGAAAAACATTCAGTACTTC.

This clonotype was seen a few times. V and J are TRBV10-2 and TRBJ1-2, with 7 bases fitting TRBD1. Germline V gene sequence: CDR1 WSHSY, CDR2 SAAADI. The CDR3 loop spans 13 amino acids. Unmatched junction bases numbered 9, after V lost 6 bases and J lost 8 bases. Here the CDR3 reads CASSLRTGQGYTF. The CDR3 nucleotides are TGCGCCAGCAGCCTCCGGACAGGACAGGGCTACACCTTC.

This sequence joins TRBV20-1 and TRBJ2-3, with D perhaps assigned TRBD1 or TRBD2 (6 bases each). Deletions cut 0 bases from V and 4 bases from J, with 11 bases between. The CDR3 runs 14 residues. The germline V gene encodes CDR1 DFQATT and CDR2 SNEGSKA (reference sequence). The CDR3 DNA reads TGCAGTGCTAGAGATGGGGGCGGGGCAGATACGCAGTATTTT. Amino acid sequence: CSARDGGGADTQYF.